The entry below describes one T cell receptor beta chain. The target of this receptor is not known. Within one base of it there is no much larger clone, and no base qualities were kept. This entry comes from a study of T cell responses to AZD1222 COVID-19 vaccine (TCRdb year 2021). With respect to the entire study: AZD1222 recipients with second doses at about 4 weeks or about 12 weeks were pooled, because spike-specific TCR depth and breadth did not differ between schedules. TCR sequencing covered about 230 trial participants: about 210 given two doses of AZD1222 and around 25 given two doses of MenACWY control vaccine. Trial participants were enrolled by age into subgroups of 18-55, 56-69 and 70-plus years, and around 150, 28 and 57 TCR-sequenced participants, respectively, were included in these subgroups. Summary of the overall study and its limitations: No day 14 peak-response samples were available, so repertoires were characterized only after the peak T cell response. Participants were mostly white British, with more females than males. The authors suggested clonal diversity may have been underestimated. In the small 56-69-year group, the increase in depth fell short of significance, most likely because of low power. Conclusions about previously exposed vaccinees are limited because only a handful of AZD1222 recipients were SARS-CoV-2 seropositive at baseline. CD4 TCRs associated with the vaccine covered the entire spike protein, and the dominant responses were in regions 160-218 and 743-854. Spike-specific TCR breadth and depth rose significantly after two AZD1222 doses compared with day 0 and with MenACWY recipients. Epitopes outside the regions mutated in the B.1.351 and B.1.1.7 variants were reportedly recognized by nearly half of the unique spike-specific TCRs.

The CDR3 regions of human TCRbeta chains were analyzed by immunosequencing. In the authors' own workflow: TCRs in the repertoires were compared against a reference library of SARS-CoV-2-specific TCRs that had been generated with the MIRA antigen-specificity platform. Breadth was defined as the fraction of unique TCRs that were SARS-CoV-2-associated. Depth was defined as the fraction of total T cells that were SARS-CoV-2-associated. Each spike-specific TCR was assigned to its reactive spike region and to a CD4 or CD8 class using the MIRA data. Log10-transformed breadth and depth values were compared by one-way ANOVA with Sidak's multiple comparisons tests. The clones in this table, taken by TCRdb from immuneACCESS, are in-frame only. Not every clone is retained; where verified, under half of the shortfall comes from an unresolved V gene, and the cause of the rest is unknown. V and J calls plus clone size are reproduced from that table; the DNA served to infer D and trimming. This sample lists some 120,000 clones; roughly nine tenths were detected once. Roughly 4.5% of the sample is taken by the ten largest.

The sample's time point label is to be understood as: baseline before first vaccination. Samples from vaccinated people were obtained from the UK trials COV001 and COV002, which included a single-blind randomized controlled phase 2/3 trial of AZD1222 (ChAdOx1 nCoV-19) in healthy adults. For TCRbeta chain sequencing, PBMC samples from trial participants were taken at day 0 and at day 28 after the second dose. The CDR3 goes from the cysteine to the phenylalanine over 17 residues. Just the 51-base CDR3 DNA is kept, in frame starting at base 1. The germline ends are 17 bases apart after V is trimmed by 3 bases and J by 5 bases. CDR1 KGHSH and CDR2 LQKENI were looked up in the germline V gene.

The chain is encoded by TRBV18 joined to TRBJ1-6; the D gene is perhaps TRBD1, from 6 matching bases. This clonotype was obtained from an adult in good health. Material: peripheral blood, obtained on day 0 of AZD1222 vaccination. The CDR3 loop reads CASSPSVPGANNSPLHF. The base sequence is TGTGCCAGCTCACCGTCTGTGCCGGGGGCAAATAATTCACCCCTCCACTTT. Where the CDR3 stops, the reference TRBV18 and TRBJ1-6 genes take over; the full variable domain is NAGVMQNPRHLVRRRGQEARLRCSPMKGHSHVYWYRQLPEEGLKFMVYLQKENIIDESGMPKERFSAEFPKEGPSILRIQQVVRGDSAAYFCASSPSVPGANNSPLHFGNGTRLTVT.